Listed here are 27 T cell receptor beta chains from one sample, sequenced in a study of T-cell memory formation after mild COVID-19. TCRdb used MiXCR to reprocess the 5' RACE reads, holding one entry per CDR3 protein. The table includes 250,000 to 300,000 distinct CDR3 sequences, around 15% detected once. Sequencing input: PBMCs or a T cell subset sorted from them (not recorded which). Receptor source: a man aged 18 to 29 who had mild COVID-19 (a few samples of this study predate the infection). Cell type and time point are not known.

This clonotype occurred a few times. The chain uses TRBV6-6 and TRBJ1-2; D is unclear. CDR1 MNHNY and CDR2 SVGAGI come from the germline V gene (reference sequence). This CDR3 has 18 residues. The V end was cut by 6 bases, the J end by 0 bases, with 23 bases between. The CDR3 is CASSSSGVRPQANYGYTF. The DNA for the CDR3 is TGTGCCAGCAGCTCCTCTGGGGTTCGACCACAAGCTAACTATGGCTACACCTTC.

There are many counts of this clonotype. This chain links TRBV12-3 or TRBV12-4 with TRBJ2-5, with TRBD2 matching 7 bases. V lost 7 bases and J lost 4; bases outside the gene matches: 6. The CDR3 is made up of 13 amino acids. The CDR3 loop reads CASTPGGGETQYF. The CDR3 nucleotides read TGTGCCAGCACCCCGGGCGGGGGAGAGACCCAGTACTTC.

This clonotype was picked up a small number of times. This sequence joins TRBV4-1 and TRBJ1-1; D uncertain. This CDR3 has 16 residues. Trimming removed 3 bases at V and 0 bases at J, with 14 bases between. Germline V CDR1 and CDR2: MGHRA, YSYEKL. As DNA, the CDR3 is TGCGCCAGCAGCCACGATCGCGGGAGGATGAACACTGAAGCTTTCTTT. Its protein is CASSHDRGRMNTEAFF.

CDR3 sequence reads: CASSLLTGGLNTEAFF. The CDR3 region has the DNA TGTGCCAGCAGTTTACTGACAGGGGGGTTGAACACTGAAGCTTTCTTT. This sequence joins TRBV12-3 or TRBV12-4 and TRBJ1-1; the match to TRBD1 covers 9 bases. V was pared by 2 bases and J by 0 bases, with 4 bases of the junction left unmatched. The CDR3 extends over 16 amino acids.

This clonotype appeared a few times. The genes are TRBV5-1 and TRBJ1-1; 8 bases match TRBD1. Germline-derived CDR1 and CDR2 are SGHRS and YFSETQ. After removal of 1 base from V and 3 bases from J, the junction contained 17 bases not matched to a gene. This CDR3 is built from 19 residues. DNA of the CDR3: TGCGCCAGCAGCTTGCAACAGGACAGGGACGGTATTTTGGACACTGAAGCTTTCTTT. This sequence encodes CASSLQQDRDGILDTEAFF.

This clonotype showed up just a few times. This rearrangement joins TRBV4-3 to TRBJ2-5, with D possibly matching TRBD1 (6 bases). Germline V lookup: CDR1 LGHNA, CDR2 YSLEER. This CDR3 has 14 amino acids. With 4 bases removed from V and 1 base from J, the gap between germline ends came to 10 bases. The chain's CDR3 is CASSRDRSQETQYF. CDR3 DNA: TGCGCCAGCAGCCGCGACAGGAGCCAAGAGACCCAGTACTTC.

The rearrangement uses TRBV7-8 and TRBJ1-2, with no clear D. The germline V and J ends were trimmed by 1 base and 4 bases, with 13 bases remaining between them. In germline, CDR1 is SGHVS, CDR2 FQNEAQ. The CDR3 extends over 15 amino acids. CDR3: CASSLESGWGYGYTF. In DNA, the CDR3 is TGTGCCAGCAGCTTAGAGTCGGGATGGGGCTATGGCTACACCTTC.

This clonotype showed up just a few times. This chain links TRBV10-1 with TRBJ2-1; 7 bases match TRBD1. The CDR3 covers 15 residues. Germline V gene lookup returns CDR1 WNHNN and CDR2 SYGVQD (reference sequence). The V gene end was trimmed by 4 bases and the J gene end by 8 bases; junction bases not matched to a gene: 11. In DNA form, the CDR3 reads TGCGCCAGCAGTGCTAGGGGGCCGAGGGGCGATGAGCAGTTCTTC. Translated: CASSARGPRGDEQFF.

The CDR3 coding sequence is TGTGCCAGCAGTTTTGCCGGGACAGCTCTGTACAATGAGCAGTTCTTC. This sequence encodes CASSFAGTALYNEQFF. J is TRBJ2-1 and V is TRBV28, with 7 bases matching TRBD1. Trimming removed 3 bases from V and 4 bases from J; junction bases left unmatched: 9. The CDR3 runs 16 residues. The V gene's germline CDR1 is MDHEN and CDR2 SYDVKM.

This chain links TRBV18 with TRBJ2-2; D gene unclear. The germline CDR1 and CDR2 sequences are KGHSH and LQKENI. The CDR3 sequence is 16 residues long. The germline V and J ends were trimmed by 4 bases and 3 bases, with 15 bases remaining between them. CDR3 amino acids: CASSLVVQKDTGELFF. The DNA of the CDR3 is TGTGCCAGCTCACTCGTCGTTCAGAAAGACACCGGGGAGCTGTTTTTT.

In its sample, this clonotype was seen a few times. V and J are TRBV7-8 and TRBJ2-5; the match to TRBD1 covers 9 bases. This CDR3 spans 15 amino acids. V dropped 2 bases and J dropped 5; count of bases not matched to a gene: 6. Germline values: CDR1 SGHVS, CDR2 FQNEAQ. The CDR3 DNA is TGTGCCAGCAGCTTAACACAGGGGGCGCGGGAGACCCAGTACTTC. Protein sequence: CASSLTQGARETQYF.

The chain is built from TRBV7-3 and TRBJ2-3, with D perhaps TRBD2 (5 bases). The CDR3 has 15 amino acids. The germline V and J ends were trimmed by 5 bases and 1 base, with 13 bases remaining between them. Germline CDR1 SGHTA, CDR2 FQGTGA. The CDR3 region has the DNA TGTGCCAGCAGCACCCACCTAGCTGGCACAGATACGCAGTATTTT. It yields the protein CASSTHLAGTDTQYF.

This clonotype has a handful of counts. The chain has TRBV6-2 or TRBV6-3 and TRBJ2-2; 10 nucleotides agree with TRBD1. Losses at the gene ends were 8 bases for V and 4 bases for J; bases not matched to a gene: 7. This CDR3 has 15 residues. Looked up from germline, CDR1 is MNHEY and CDR2 is SVGEGT. The CDR3 DNA follows: TGTGCCAGCGTCACCGGGACAGGGGTCACCGGGGAGCTGTTTTTT. Protein: CASVTGTGVTGELFF.

This chain links TRBV2 with TRBJ1-4, with no clear D. The germline V and J ends were trimmed by 4 bases and 8 bases, with 8 bases remaining between them. The CDR3 is made up of 12 amino acids. Germline loops: CDR1 SNHLY, CDR2 FYNNEI. CDR3 protein: CASSVLDEKLFF. CDR3 coding DNA: TGTGCCAGCAGTGTATTGGACGAAAAACTGTTTTTT.

This clonotype was detected ten times or more. The chain carries TRBV12-3 or TRBV12-4 and TRBJ2-3; the match to TRBD1 covers 8 bases. This CDR3 contains 16 residues. The V gene end was trimmed by 5 bases and the J gene end by 0 bases; junction bases not matched to a gene: 7. The CDR3, as DNA: TGTGCCAGCAGTATCCTGACAGGGGCTAGCACAGATACGCAGTATTTT. It is translated as CASSILTGASTDTQYF.

The table lists this clonotype with a few counts. The rearrangement joins TRBV7-2 to TRBJ1-5, with 11 positions matching TRBD1. CDR1 and CDR2 (germline): SGHTA, FQGNSA. Trimming took 4 bases from V and 7 from J; bases not matched to a gene: 9. The CDR3 sequence is 16 residues long. The CDR3 DNA is TGTGCCAGCAGCTCTCAGGACAGGGGGCCCTGGCAGCCCCAGCATTTT. Translated: CASSSQDRGPWQPQHF.

This clonotype was counted a few times. The chain joins TRBV5-1 to TRBJ1-6; the D gene is possibly TRBD1 (5 bases). This CDR3 has 15 amino acids. V lost 2 bases, J lost 13 bases, and 19 bases lay in between. CDR1 and CDR2 (germline): SGHRS, YFSETQ. The chain's CDR3 is CASSLSGTYQSPLHF. The CDR3 DNA follows: TGCGCCAGCAGCTTATCCGGGACCTACCAGTCCCCCCTCCACTTT.

The chain is built from TRBV11-2 and TRBJ1-1; D unresolved. This CDR3 has 13 residues. Deletions cut 5 bases from V and 7 bases from J, with 14 bases between. In germline, CDR1 is SGHAT, CDR2 FQNNGV. In nucleotides, the CDR3 is TGTGCCAGCAGCCCCCGGTATGCAGGTGAAGCTTTCTTT. Protein product: CASSPRYAGEAFF.

The chain carries TRBV28 and TRBJ2-1; tentatively, D is TRBD1 or TRBD2 (6 bases each). CDR3 length: 14 amino acids. Trimming cost V 6 bases and J 9 bases, with 18 bases left between them. Germline V gene data show CDR1 as MDHEN and CDR2 as SYDVKM. The CDR3 loop reads CASRKGGLGGEQFF. CDR3 DNA sequence: TGTGCCAGCAGAAAGGGGGGCCTGGGCGGTGAGCAGTTCTTC.

This clonotype was counted ten times or more. The chain has TRBV12-3 or TRBV12-4 and TRBJ1-1; 7 positions agree with TRBD1. CDR3 length: 18 amino acids. With V trimmed by 4 bases and J by 2 bases, 16 bases remained unmatched. The CDR3 nucleotides read TGTGCCAGCAGTTCGACAGGGCGCTCATCCCCAGTCAACACTGAAGCTTTCTTT. Protein: CASSSTGRSSPVNTEAFF.

The chain employs TRBV21-1 and TRBJ1-2. TRBV21-1 is a known pseudogene. CDR3 size: 15 residues. This chain's CDR3 is CASFIMVRLSYGYTF. The CDR3 DNA is TGTGCCAGCTTCATAATGGTACGGTTATCCTATGGCTACACCTTC.

V usage is TRBV4-2 and J usage is TRBJ2-3; D assignment may be TRBD1 or TRBD2 (5 bases each). CDR1 is LGHNA and CDR2 is YNFKEQ in the germline V gene. There are 16 residues in the CDR3. V was cut by 1 base and J by 2 bases, with 13 bases left in between. In DNA, the CDR3 is TGTGCCAGCAGCCAAGGTACCGGGACGGACACAGATACGCAGTATTTT. Amino acid sequence: CASSQGTGTDTDTQYF.

This clonotype was picked up a small number of times. V is TRBV7-9 and J is TRBJ1-6, with TRBD1 identical over 7 bases. Germline-derived CDR1 and CDR2 are SEHNR and FQNEAQ (reference sequence). The CDR3 covers 16 residues. The junction had 9 bases not matched to a gene; V was cut back by 5 bases and J by 5 bases. The CDR3 nucleotides are TGTGCCAGCAGCGGACAGGTGCAGAGGGATAATTCACCCCTCCACTTT. It is translated as CASSGQVQRDNSPLHF.

This clonotype turned up a few times. The CDR3 reads CAISEKVVGRASTYF. CDR3 nucleotides: TGTGCCATCAGTGAGAAGGTGGTGGGCAGGGCATCAACGTACTTC. The chain joins TRBV10-3 to TRBJ2-7; D may be TRBD1 (5 bases). The CDR3 spans 15 residues. The V end lost 2 bases, the J end lost 12 bases, and 23 bases lay between the germline ends. Germline V gene data show CDR1 as ENHRY and CDR2 as SYGVKD.

CDR3 DNA sequence: TGTGCCAGCAGCGCTCACACGACTAGCGGGGGGATTAGCTCCTACAATGAGCAGTTCTTC. It is translated as CASSAHTTSGGISSYNEQFF. V and J are TRBV9 and TRBJ2-1; 13 bases align to TRBD2. The CDR3 has 20 amino acids. The junction had 12 bases not matched to a gene; V was cut back by 3 bases and J by 0 bases. Looked up from germline, CDR1 is SGDLS and CDR2 is YYNGEE.

This clonotype has a handful of counts. The genes are TRBV7-9 and TRBJ1-5, with 7 bases matching TRBD1. The trim removed 5 bases at V and 4 bases at J, leaving 5 bases unmatched. From germline, CDR1 is SEHNR and CDR2 FQNEAQ (reference sequence). The CDR3 length is 14 residues. CDR3 loop: CASSAPGGNQPQHF. The CDR3 region has the DNA TGTGCCAGCAGCGCCCCAGGGGGAAATCAGCCCCAGCATTTT.

This clonotype was found a few times. V usage is TRBV5-4 and J usage is TRBJ2-4; possibly TRBD1 for D (5 bases). The V end lost 0 bases, the J end lost 2 bases, and 18 bases lay between the germline ends. Germline-derived CDR1 and CDR2 are SGHNT and YYREEE (reference sequence). The CDR3 runs to 18 residues. CDR3 nucleotide sequence: TGTGCCAGCAGCTTGGGGGCAGGGAAGGTGGGCCCCAAAAACATTCAGTACTTC. Its translation: CASSLGAGKVGPKNIQYF.